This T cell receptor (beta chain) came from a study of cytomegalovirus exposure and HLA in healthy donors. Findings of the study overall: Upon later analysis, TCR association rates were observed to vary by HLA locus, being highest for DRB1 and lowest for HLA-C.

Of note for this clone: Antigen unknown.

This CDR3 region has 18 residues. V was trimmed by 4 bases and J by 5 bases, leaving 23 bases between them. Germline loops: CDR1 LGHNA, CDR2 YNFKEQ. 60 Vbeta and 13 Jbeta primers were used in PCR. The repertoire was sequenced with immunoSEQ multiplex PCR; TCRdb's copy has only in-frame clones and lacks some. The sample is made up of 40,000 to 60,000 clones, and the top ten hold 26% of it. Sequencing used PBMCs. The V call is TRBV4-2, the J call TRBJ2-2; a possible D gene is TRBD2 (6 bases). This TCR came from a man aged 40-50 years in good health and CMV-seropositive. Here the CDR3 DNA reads TGTGCCAGCAGCCCCTATCCTCGGCCCGGAGCGGGTACCGGGGAGCTGTTTTTT. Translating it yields CASSPYPRPGAGTGELFF.